This TCR beta chain was identified during a study of CXCR3-negative and CXCR3-positive naive CD8 T cells. Whole-study findings and limits: Greater hydrophobicity was found in TRB CDR3s of CXCR3-positive naive cells than of CXCR3-negative naive cells.

The CDR3 spans 18 residues. CDR1 and CDR2 from the germline V gene are SQVTM and ANQGSEA. The method, 5' RACE with UMI labels, was used to prepare the TRB cDNA libraries. Each CDR3 protein gets one entry in TCRdb, which reprocessed the 5' RACE reads and gives no DNA. The specimen's table records tens of thousands of distinct CDR3 sequences. About this clonotype itself: Its antigen is unidentified.

The source is a human donor in good health. Some clones in this sample may be carry-over from other donors' samples. Material for sequencing was naive CXCR3+ CD8+ T cells from blood. The subset denotes: CD45RO-CCR7+CD27+CD95- naive CD8+ T cells expressing CXCR3 (TNR3+). V is TRBV29-1 and J is TRBJ2-1; without DNA, the TCRdb call of TRBD1 cannot be checked. CDR3 amino acids: CSAWIHPVEGSSYNEQFF.